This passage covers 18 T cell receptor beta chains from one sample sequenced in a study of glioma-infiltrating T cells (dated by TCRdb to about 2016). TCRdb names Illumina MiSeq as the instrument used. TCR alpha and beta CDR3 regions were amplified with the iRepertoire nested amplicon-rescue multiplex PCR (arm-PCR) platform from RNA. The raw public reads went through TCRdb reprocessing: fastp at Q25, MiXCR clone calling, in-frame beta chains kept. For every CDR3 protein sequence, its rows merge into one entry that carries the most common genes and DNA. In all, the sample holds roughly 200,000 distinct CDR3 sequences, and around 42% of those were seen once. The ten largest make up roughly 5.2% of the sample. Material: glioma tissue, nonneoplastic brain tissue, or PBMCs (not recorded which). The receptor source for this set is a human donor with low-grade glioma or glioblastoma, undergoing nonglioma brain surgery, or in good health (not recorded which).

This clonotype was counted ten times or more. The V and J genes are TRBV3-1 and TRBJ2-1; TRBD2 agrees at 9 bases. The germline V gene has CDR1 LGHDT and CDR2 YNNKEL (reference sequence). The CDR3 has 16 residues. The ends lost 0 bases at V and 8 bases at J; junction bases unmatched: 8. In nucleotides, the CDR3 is TGTGCCAGCAGCCAAGAGGGACTAGCTTATTTCGATGAGCAGTTCTTC. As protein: CASSQEGLAYFDEQFF.

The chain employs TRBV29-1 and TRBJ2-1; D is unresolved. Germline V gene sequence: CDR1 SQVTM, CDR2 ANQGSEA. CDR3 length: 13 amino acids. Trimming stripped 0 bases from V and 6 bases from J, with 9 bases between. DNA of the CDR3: TGCAGCGTTGAAGATACACGGATCAATGAGCAGTTCTTC. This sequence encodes CSVEDTRINEQFF.

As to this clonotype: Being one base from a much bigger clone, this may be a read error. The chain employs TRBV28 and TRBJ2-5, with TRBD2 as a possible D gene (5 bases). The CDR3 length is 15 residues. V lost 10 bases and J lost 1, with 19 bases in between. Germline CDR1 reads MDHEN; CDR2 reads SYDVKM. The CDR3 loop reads CAIGTVTRSQETQYF. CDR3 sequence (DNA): TGTGCCATCGGTACAGTAACTAGGTCCCAAGAGACCCAGTACTTC.

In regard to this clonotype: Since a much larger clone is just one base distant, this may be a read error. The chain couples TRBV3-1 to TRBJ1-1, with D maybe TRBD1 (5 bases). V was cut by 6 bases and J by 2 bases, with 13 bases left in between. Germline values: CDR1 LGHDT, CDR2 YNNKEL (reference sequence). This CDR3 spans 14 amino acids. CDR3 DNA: TGTGCCAGCAGAGAATCAGGGCGTAACACTGAAGCTTTCTTT. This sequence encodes CASRESGRNTEAFF.

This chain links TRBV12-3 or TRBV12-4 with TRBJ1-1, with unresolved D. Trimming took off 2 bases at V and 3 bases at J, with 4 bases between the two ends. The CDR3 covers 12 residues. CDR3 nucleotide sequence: TGTGCCAGCAGTTTATCGTACACTGAAGCTTTCTTT. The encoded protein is CASSLSYTEAFF.

The CDR3 region has the DNA TGTGCCAGCAGTTCCGGGTCGGCGGAATATGGCTACACCTTC. Translating gives CASSSGSAEYGYTF. The genes are TRBV7-9 and TRBJ1-2, with D unclear. There are 14 residues in the CDR3. The germline V and J ends were trimmed by 6 bases and 5 bases, with 16 bases remaining between them. Germline V gives CDR1 SEHNR, CDR2 FQNEAQ (reference sequence).

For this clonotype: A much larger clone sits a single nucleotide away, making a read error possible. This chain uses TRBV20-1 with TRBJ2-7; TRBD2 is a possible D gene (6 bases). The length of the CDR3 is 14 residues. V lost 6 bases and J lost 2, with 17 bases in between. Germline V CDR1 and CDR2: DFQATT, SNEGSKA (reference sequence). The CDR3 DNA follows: TGCAGTGCCCGCATCGGGAGCCTCACCTACGAGCAGTACTTC. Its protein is CSARIGSLTYEQYF.

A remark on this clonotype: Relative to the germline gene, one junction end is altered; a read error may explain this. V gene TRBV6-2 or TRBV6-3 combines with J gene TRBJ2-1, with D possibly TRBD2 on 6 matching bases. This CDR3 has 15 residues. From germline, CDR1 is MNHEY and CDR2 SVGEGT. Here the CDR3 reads CASRELAWAGVERFF. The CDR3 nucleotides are TGTGCCAGCAGGGAGCTAGCGTGGGCTGGGGTAGAGCGGTTCTTC.

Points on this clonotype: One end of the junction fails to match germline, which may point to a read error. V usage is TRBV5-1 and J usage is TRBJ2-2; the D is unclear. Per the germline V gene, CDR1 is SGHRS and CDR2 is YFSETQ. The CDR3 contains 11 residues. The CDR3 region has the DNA TGCGTCAGCAGCTGGACCGGGGAGCTGTTTTTT. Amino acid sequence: CVSSWTGELFF.

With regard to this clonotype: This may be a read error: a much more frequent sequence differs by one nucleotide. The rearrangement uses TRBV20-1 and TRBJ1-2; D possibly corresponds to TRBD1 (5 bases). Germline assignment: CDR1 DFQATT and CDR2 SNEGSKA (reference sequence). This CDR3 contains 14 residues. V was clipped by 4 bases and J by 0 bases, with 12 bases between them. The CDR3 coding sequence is TGCAGTGCTACTACTCAGGGAACTAACTATGGCTACACCTTC. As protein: CSATTQGTNYGYTF.

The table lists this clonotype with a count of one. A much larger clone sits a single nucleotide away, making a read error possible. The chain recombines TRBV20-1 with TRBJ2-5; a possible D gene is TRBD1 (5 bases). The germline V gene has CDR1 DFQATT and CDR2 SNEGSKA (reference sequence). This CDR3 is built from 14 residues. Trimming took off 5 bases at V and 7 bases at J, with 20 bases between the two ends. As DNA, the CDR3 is TGCAGTGCTGATGACCGGGCCCTAAGGGGGACCCAGTACTTC. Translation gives CSADDRALRGTQYF.

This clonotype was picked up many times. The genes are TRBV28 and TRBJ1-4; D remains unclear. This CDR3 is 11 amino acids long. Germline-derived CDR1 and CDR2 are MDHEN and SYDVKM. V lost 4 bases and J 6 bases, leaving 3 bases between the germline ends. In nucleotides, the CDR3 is TGTGCCAGCAGTTCAGATGAAAAACTGTTTTTT. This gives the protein CASSSDEKLFF.

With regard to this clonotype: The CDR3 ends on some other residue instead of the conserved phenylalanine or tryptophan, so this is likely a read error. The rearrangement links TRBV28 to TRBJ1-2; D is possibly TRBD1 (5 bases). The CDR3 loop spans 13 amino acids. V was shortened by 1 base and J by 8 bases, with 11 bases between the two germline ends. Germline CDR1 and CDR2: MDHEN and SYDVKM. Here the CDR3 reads CASSLSGRRGYTC. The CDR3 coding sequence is TGTGCCAGCAGTTTATCGGGACGCCGGGGCTACACCTGC.

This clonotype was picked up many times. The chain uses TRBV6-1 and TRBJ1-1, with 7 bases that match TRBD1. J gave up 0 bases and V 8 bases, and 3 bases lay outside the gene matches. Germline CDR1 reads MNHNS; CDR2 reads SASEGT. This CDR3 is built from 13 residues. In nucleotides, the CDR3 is TGTGCCAGCCTGGGACAGCTGAACACTGAAGCTTTCTTT. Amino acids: CASLGQLNTEAFF.

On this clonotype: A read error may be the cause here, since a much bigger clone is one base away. CDR3 amino acids: CASSHGTGFSGANVLTF. CDR3 coding DNA: TGTGCCAGCAGCCACGGAACAGGGTTTAGCGGGGCCAACGTCCTGACTTTC. The J gene is TRBJ2-6, the V gene TRBV14, with a weak D call TRBD1 (6 bases). CDR3 length equals 17 residues. Trimming took off 3 bases at V and 4 bases at J, with 16 bases between the two ends. CDR1 is SGHDN, CDR2 FVKESK, per germline.

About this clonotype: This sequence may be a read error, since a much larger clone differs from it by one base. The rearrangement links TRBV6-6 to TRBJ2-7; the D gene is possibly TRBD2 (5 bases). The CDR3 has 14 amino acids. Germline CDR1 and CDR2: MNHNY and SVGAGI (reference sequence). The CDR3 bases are TGTGCCAGCAGAAAGCGGTTTTCATCCTACGAGCAGCACTTC. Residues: CASRKRFSSYEQHF.

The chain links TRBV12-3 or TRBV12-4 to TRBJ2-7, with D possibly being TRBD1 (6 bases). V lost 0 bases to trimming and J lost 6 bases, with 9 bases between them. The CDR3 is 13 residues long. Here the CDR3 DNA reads TGTGCCAGCAGTTTAGCAGGGGGAGCCGAGCAGTACTTC. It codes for CASSLAGGAEQYF.

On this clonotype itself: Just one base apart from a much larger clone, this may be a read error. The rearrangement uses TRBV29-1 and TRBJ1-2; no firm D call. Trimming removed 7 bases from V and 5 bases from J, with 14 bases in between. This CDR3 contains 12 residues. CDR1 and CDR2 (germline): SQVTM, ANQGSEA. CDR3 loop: CSAVTSLYGYTF. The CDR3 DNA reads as TGCAGCGCTGTCACGTCCTTGTATGGCTACACCTTC.